The next 22 T cell receptor beta chains were all read from a single sample in a study of T cells in Graves' hyperthyroidism and ophthalmopathy. What was amplified from RNA transcripts were TCR beta CDR3 regions. The TCR CDR3 was amplified in a first-round RT-PCR using the HTBI primer set. TCRdb ran MiXCR on the multiplex PCR reads and lists one entry per CDR3 protein. In the table there are 350,000 to 500,000 distinct CDR3 sequences, roughly an eighth of which are singletons. Source material: blood. Receptor source: a woman between 18 and 30 years old with Graves' hyperthyroidism.

A few counts support this clonotype. The rearrangement uses TRBV20-1 and TRBJ2-5; 7 nucleotides line up with TRBD1. Germline V gene lookup returns CDR1 DFQATT and CDR2 SNEGSKA (reference sequence). Trimming removed 3 bases from V and 7 bases from J; junction bases left unmatched: 5. There are 12 residues in the CDR3. As DNA, the CDR3 is TGCAGTGCTAGTAGGCCAGGGGGGACCCAGTACTTC. Encoded protein: CSASRPGGTQYF.

The chain uses TRBV9 and TRBJ1-6, with D unclear. Between the trimmed V and J ends, which lost 0 bases and 13 bases, there was a span of 17 bases. This CDR3 spans 15 amino acids. Germline V gene lookup returns CDR1 SGDLS and CDR2 YYNGEE. The CDR3 region is CASSVGLGQNGPLHF. The CDR3, as DNA: TGTGCCAGCAGCGTAGGTCTGGGCCAGAATGGGCCCCTCCACTTT.

The rearrangement joins TRBV28 to TRBJ1-3, with D unclear. Germline CDR1 and CDR2: MDHEN and SYDVKM. The CDR3 extends over 15 amino acids. The V end was cut by 5 bases, the J end by 1 base, with 12 bases between. This CDR3 is CASSPPPGSGNTIYF. The CDR3 coding sequence is TGTGCCAGCAGTCCACCCCCCGGGTCTGGAAACACCATATATTTT.

This clonotype appeared many times. The chain uses TRBV7-9 and TRBJ1-1; 7 nucleotides agree with TRBD1. The CDR3 contains 16 residues. Germline CDR1 SEHNR, CDR2 FQNEAQ (reference sequence). The V segment lost 4 bases and the J segment 0 bases; nucleotides outside the gene matches: 8. CDR3 region: CASSSNWDSLNTEAFF. For the CDR3, the DNA is TGTGCCAGCAGCTCGAACTGGGACAGCCTGAACACTGAAGCTTTCTTT.

This clonotype was seen many times. The V call is TRBV2, the J call TRBJ1-2; D possibly corresponds to TRBD1 (5 bases). This CDR3 is built from 14 residues. The germline V and J ends were trimmed by 11 bases and 0 bases, with 16 bases remaining between them. Germline CDR1 SNHLY, CDR2 FYNNEI. The CDR3 DNA sequence: TGTGCCGGGTCCCGGGACTTTACTAACTATGGCTACACCTTC. Its translation is CAGSRDFTNYGYTF.

Concerning this clonotype: An end of the junction differs from the germline gene, which may be a read error. The rearrangement uses TRBV12-5 and TRBJ2-5; perhaps D is TRBD1 or TRBD2 (6 bases each). CDR3 length equals 14 residues. CDR1 is LGHNT, CDR2 FRNRAP, per germline. CDR3 in amino acids: CASGLISVRGALNF. CDR3 DNA sequence: TGTGCTAGTGGTTTGATTTCCGTAAGGGGGGCGCTGAACTTC.

This clonotype has more than one count but fewer than ten. The rearrangement links TRBV6-1 to TRBJ1-4, with TRBD1 matching 7 bases. Trimming at V came to 5 bases and at J to 0 bases, leaving 9 bases not matched to a gene. This CDR3 is built from 17 residues. CDR1 and CDR2 from the germline V gene are MNHNS and SASEGT. The chain's CDR3 is CASSPGTAIATNEKLFF. CDR3 coding DNA: TGTGCCAGCAGTCCCGGGACAGCGATCGCAACTAATGAAAAACTGTTTTTT.

This chain links TRBV5-1 with TRBJ2-1; 7 nucleotides agree with TRBD2. The junction had 6 bases not matched to a gene; V was cut back by 0 bases and J by 0 bases. Germline CDR1 reads SGHRS; CDR2 reads YFSETQ. This CDR3 has 17 amino acids. The CDR3 sequence: CASSLAAAGSSYNEQFF. CDR3 sequence (DNA): TGCGCCAGCAGCTTGGCCGCAGCGGGAAGCTCCTACAATGAGCAGTTCTTC.

This rearrangement joins TRBV10-3 to TRBJ2-3; D is perhaps TRBD1 or TRBD2 (5 bases each). The CDR3 extends over 17 amino acids. V gave up 0 bases and J gave up 3 bases, with 16 bases separating them. Germline CDR1 and CDR2: ENHRY and SYGVKD. This CDR3 reads CAISESTRDVKTDTQYF. As DNA, the CDR3 is TGTGCCATCAGTGAGTCGACCAGGGACGTAAAAACAGATACGCAGTATTTT.

This clonotype was observed at least ten times. This sequence joins TRBV28 and TRBJ1-2; 7 bases match TRBD1. Germline-derived CDR1 and CDR2 are MDHEN and SYDVKM. This CDR3 is built from 17 residues. Trimming took 5 bases from V and 13 from J; bases not matched to a gene: 25. The CDR3 DNA reads TGTGCCAGCAGTCTTGTCTCTGTCTCGGGGAGACAGGGCCTTATCACCTTC. It codes for CASSLVSVSGRQGLITF.

The rearrangement links TRBV18 to TRBJ1-2; TRBD1 matches 7 bases. Trimming cost V 2 bases and J 6 bases; bases outside gene matches: 3. The CDR3 is 13 amino acids. Germline CDR1 and CDR2: KGHSH and LQKENI. In DNA, the CDR3 is TGTGCCAGCTCACCAAAGGGGGCGGATGGCTACACCTTC. Amino acid sequence: CASSPKGADGYTF. The complete variable domain, with remaining parts taken from reference TRBV18 and TRBJ1-2, reads NAGVMQNPRHLVRRRGQEARLRCSPMKGHSHVYWYRQLPEEGLKFMVYLQKENIIDESGMPKERFSAEFPKEGPSILRIQQVVRGDSAAYFCASSPKGADGYTFGSGTRLTVV.

A note on this clonotype: With a much larger clone just one base away, this may be a read error. The chain is built from TRBV20-1 and TRBJ2-7, with 9 bases that match TRBD2. V was clipped by 3 bases and J by 4 bases; unmatched bases: 10. Germline CDR1 and CDR2: DFQATT and SNEGSKA (reference sequence). The CDR3 is 15 residues long. The CDR3 protein is CSARTRGRVLYEQYF. The CDR3 nucleotides are TGCAGTGCTAGGACTCGCGGGAGGGTTTTGTACGAGCAGTACTTC.

The V and J genes are TRBV20-1 and TRBJ2-5; 8 bases fit TRBD1. The CDR3 has 15 residues. V lost 2 bases and J lost 3; bases outside the gene matches: 8. Germline values: CDR1 DFQATT, CDR2 SNEGSKA (reference sequence). The CDR3 here is CSARSQGAFKETQYF. CDR3 nucleotide sequence: TGCAGTGCTAGATCCCAGGGGGCCTTTAAAGAGACCCAGTACTTC.

This clonotype was detected ten times or more. The gene calls are TRBV13 and TRBJ2-5, with D perhaps TRBD2 (6 bases). The germline V gene has CDR1 PRHDT and CDR2 FYEKMQ (reference sequence). The CDR3 has 14 amino acids. Trimming left V 4 bases short and J 2 bases short, with 11 bases between. The chain's CDR3 is CASSSPSEQETQYF. In nucleotides, the CDR3 is TGTGCCAGCAGCTCACCTAGCGAGCAAGAGACCCAGTACTTC. Full variable domain (outside the CDR3, taken from reference TRBV13 and TRBJ2-5): AAGVIQSPRHLIKEKRETATLKCYPIPRHDTVYWYQQGPGQDPQFLISFYEKMQSDKGSIPDRFSAQQFSDYHSELNMSSLELGDSALYFCASSSPSEQETQYFGPGTRLLVL.

This chain connects TRBV9 to TRBJ2-7; 8 positions match TRBD2. There are 14 residues in the CDR3. The V gene end was trimmed by 3 bases and the J gene end by 5 bases; junction bases not matched to a gene: 7. Germline CDR1 and CDR2: SGDLS and YYNGEE. CDR3 sequence (DNA): TGTGCCAGCAGCGGCAGCGGGAGATTGAACGAGCAGTACTTC. The encoded protein is CASSGSGRLNEQYF.

This clonotype has only a few counts. The chain has TRBV5-1 and TRBJ2-2; 11 nucleotides agree with TRBD1. V shed 6 bases, J shed 5 bases, and the junction held 12 bases outside the gene matches. The CDR3 spans 17 residues. Germline CDR1 SGHRS, CDR2 YFSETQ. The CDR3 nucleotides are TGCGCCAGCACTACACGCACCGGGACAGGGGGGACCGGGGAGCTGTTTTTT. Amino acids: CASTTRTGTGGTGELFF.

This clonotype has a handful of counts. CDR3 in amino acids: CASSNRGGSNTGELFF. CDR3 nucleotides: TGTGCCAGCAGCAACCGAGGGGGGTCGAACACCGGGGAGCTGTTTTTT. This chain connects TRBV9 to TRBJ2-2; the D call may be TRBD1 or TRBD2 (6 bases each). This CDR3 is 16 amino acids long. Trimming took off 4 bases at V and 0 bases at J, with 13 bases between the two ends. The germline V gene encodes CDR1 SGDLS and CDR2 YYNGEE.

This clonotype showed up many times. The genes are TRBV28 and TRBJ2-1; 8 bases match TRBD2. Germline V gives CDR1 MDHEN, CDR2 SYDVKM. The CDR3 consists of 19 residues. J lost 2 bases, V lost 0 bases, and 12 bases had no gene match. The CDR3 DNA reads TGTGCCAGCAGTTTATGGTCCCTCCAGCGGGAGCAGGCCTACAATGAGCAGTTCTTC. Protein sequence: CASSLWSLQREQAYNEQFF.

The J gene is TRBJ1-2, the V gene TRBV6-5; 10 bases align to TRBD1. The J segment lost 1 base and the V segment lost 0 bases, leaving 14 bases of the junction unmatched. The CDR3 totals 20 residues. In germline, CDR1 is MNHEY, CDR2 SVGAGI. This CDR3 reads CASSYSPARQGAGFNYGYTF. CDR3 coding DNA: TGTGCCAGCAGTTACTCTCCGGCTAGACAGGGGGCCGGGTTTAACTATGGCTACACCTTC.

The chain recombines TRBV19 with TRBJ1-1; D unresolved. The CDR3 contains 13 residues. V shed 2 bases and J shed 4 bases, with 8 bases lying between them. Germline lookup yields CDR1 LNHDA and CDR2 SQIVND (reference sequence). CDR3 sequence (DNA): TGTGCCAGTAGTATACCCGGAAGCACTGAAGCTTTCTTT. It specifies CASSIPGSTEAFF.

The sample holds many counts of this clonotype. The chain couples TRBV15 to TRBJ1-1; perhaps TRBD1 as D (6 bases). The length of the CDR3 is 16 residues. Germline V gives CDR1 LNHNV, CDR2 YYDKDF (reference sequence). Trimming shortened V by 2 bases and J by 5 bases, and 18 bases separated the two germline ends. The CDR3 DNA follows: TGTGCCACCAGCAGAAAGTCTCTGAGTCAGGGGACTGAAGCTTTCTTT. Protein sequence: CATSRKSLSQGTEAFF.

This clonotype was recorded a few times. The chain joins TRBV5-1 to TRBJ2-1, with TRBD1 identical over 10 bases. The CDR3 extends over 16 amino acids. Germline CDR1 is SGHRS and CDR2 is YFSETQ. The J segment lost 6 bases and the V segment lost 3 bases, leaving 9 bases of the junction unmatched. CDR3 protein: CASSWFLGTGVNEQFF. The CDR3 nucleotides are TGCGCCAGCAGCTGGTTCCTCGGGACAGGGGTCAATGAGCAGTTCTTC. The variable domain in full, completed from reference TRBV5-1 and TRBJ2-1, reads KAGVTQTPRYLIKTRGQQVTLSCSPISGHRSVSWYQQTPGQGLQFLFEYFSETQRNKGNFPGRFSGRQFSNSRSEMNVSTLELGDSALYLCASSWFLGTGVNEQFFGPGTRLTVL.